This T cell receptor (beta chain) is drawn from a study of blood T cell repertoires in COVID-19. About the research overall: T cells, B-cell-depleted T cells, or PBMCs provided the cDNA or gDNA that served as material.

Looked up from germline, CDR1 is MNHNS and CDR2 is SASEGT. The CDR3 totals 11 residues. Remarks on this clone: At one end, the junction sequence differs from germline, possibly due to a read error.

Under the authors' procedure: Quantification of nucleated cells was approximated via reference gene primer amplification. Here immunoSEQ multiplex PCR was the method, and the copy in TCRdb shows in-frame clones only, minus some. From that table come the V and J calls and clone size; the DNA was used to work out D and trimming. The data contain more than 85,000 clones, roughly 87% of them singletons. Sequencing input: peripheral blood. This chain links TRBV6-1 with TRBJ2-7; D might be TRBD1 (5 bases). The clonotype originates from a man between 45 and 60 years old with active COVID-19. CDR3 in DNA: TGTGCCAGCAGTGAAGAAAGGGGCGGTGACTTC. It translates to CASSEERGGDF.